These 17 T cell receptor beta chains originate from one sample sequenced in a study of blood T cells in healthy people across ages. Sample-barcoded 5' priming and a J-beta primer mix drove a second PCR of roughly 6 to 12 cycles. TCRdb called the 5' RACE reads again in MiXCR, with one record for every CDR3 protein. Among hundreds of thousands of distinct CDR3 sequences listed, about 43% were seen once. The sequenced sample was blood. The origin of the receptors is an elderly man in good health.

This chain connects TRBV6-2 or TRBV6-3 to TRBJ2-5; 7 bases agree with TRBD2. Germline CDR1 MNHEY, CDR2 SVGEGT. The V and J ends lost 7 bases and 4 bases, in that order; junction bases with no gene match: 6. This CDR3 contains 13 residues. This CDR3 is CASTWGGRETQYF. Here the CDR3 DNA reads TGTGCCAGCACGTGGGGGGGTCGAGAGACCCAGTACTTC.

This clonotype was seen repeatedly, ten times or more. V usage is TRBV29-1 and J usage is TRBJ2-4; D perhaps matches TRBD2 (5 bases). V was cut by 4 bases and J by 0 bases, with 10 bases left in between. The CDR3 extends over 14 amino acids. Germline V gives CDR1 SQVTM, CDR2 ANQGSEA. The CDR3 DNA reads as TGCAGCGTTGTAGCTAGCCTAGCCAAAAACATTCAGTACTTC. Amino acids: CSVVASLAKNIQYF. The variable domain in full, completed from reference TRBV29-1 and TRBJ2-4, reads SAVISQKPSRDICQRGTSLTIQCQVDSQVTMMFWYRQQPGQSLTLIATANQGSEATYESGFVIDKFPISRPNLTFSTLTVSNMSPEDSSIYLCSVVASLAKNIQYFGAGTRLSVL.

This clonotype was seen a handful of times. This rearrangement joins TRBV20-1 to TRBJ2-1; the D gene is possibly TRBD2 (5 bases). V was clipped by 6 bases and J by 0 bases, with 15 bases between them. The germline CDR1 and CDR2 sequences are DFQATT and SNEGSKA (reference sequence). The CDR3 is 15 amino acids. The CDR3 reads CSATNPSSSYNEQFF. The CDR3 DNA reads TGCAGTGCGACTAATCCCTCGAGCTCCTACAATGAGCAGTTCTTC.

This clonotype showed up many times. The V gene is TRBV28, the J gene TRBJ2-2; D is possibly TRBD1 (6 bases). CDR3 length: 15 amino acids. Trimming pared 9 bases from V and 0 bases from J, leaving 14 bases between. Germline CDR1 MDHEN, CDR2 SYDVKM. CDR3 sequence reads: CASDGGGANTGELFF. The CDR3 DNA reads as TGTGCCAGTGATGGTGGGGGCGCGAACACCGGGGAGCTGTTTTTT.

Remarks on this clonotype: A much more abundant neighbour one base away suggests this may be a read error. This chain joins TRBV29-1 and TRBJ2-3, with 7 bases identical to TRBD1. There are 13 residues in the CDR3. Germline CDR1 reads SQVTM; CDR2 reads ANQGSEA. The CDR3 reads CSGTGAYVDTRYF. The CDR3 nucleotides read TGCAGCGGGACAGGAGCATATGTTGATACGCGGTATTTT.

This sequence joins TRBV5-1 and TRBJ2-4, with TRBD1 as a possible D gene (6 bases). This CDR3 region has 15 residues. CDR1 SGHRS and CDR2 YFSETQ come from the germline V gene. Between the trimmed V and J ends, which lost 5 bases and 1 base, there was a span of 13 bases. CDR3 region: CASRGSGAAKNIQYF. The CDR3 DNA sequence: TGCGCCAGCAGAGGATCAGGGGCGGCCAAAAACATTCAGTACTTC.

This clonotype was seen a handful of times. The chain joins TRBV2 to TRBJ1-2, with D perhaps TRBD1 (5 bases). Trimming stripped 1 base from V and 3 bases from J, with 12 bases between. This CDR3 region has 15 residues. Germline CDR1 reads SNHLY; CDR2 reads FYNNEI. For the CDR3, the DNA is TGTGCCAGCAGTGAAGTTGCCGACAGCTACTATGGCTACACCTTC. Translation gives CASSEVADSYYGYTF.

On this clonotype itself: Since a much larger clone is just one base distant, this may be a read error. V usage is TRBV7-3 and J usage is TRBJ2-5, with TRBD1 matching 7 bases. V lost 4 bases to trimming and J lost 11 bases; unmatched junction nucleotides: 13. Germline assignment: CDR1 SGHTA and CDR2 FQGTGA. The CDR3 is made up of 14 amino acids. This chain's CDR3 is CASSSQGQENEQYF. DNA for the CDR3: TGTGCCAGCAGCTCCCAAGGACAGGAGAATGAGCAGTACTTC.

This clonotype was counted ten times or more. The chain links TRBV4-3 to TRBJ2-1; D might be TRBD1 or TRBD2, each matching 6 bases. Germline V gives CDR1 LGHNA, CDR2 YSLEER. The CDR3 consists of 17 residues. The ends were cut back, 0 bases at V and 7 bases at J, with 19 bases in the middle. The CDR3 nucleotides read TGCGCCAGCAGCCAAGACCGGGTGGGGGGCCTCACGAATGAGCAGTTCTTC. Its protein product is CASSQDRVGGLTNEQFF.

This clonotype has more than one count but fewer than ten. The genes are TRBV27 and TRBJ2-3; no clear D. Germline V CDR1 and CDR2: MNHEY, SMNVEV (reference sequence). The ends were cut back, 2 bases at V and 1 base at J, with 7 bases in the middle. This CDR3 is built from 14 residues. Here the CDR3 reads CASSLTWGTDTQYF. In DNA form, the CDR3 reads TGTGCCAGCAGTTTAACTTGGGGCACAGATACGCAGTATTTT.

This chain uses TRBV6-1 with TRBJ2-5, with 11 bases lining up with TRBD1. Germline lookup yields CDR1 MNHNS and CDR2 SASEGT. The CDR3 runs to 13 residues. V lost 10 bases, J lost 5 bases, and 6 bases stayed unmatched. Here the CDR3 reads CATRTGGFETQYF. DNA for the CDR3: TGTGCCACCAGGACAGGGGGCTTTGAGACCCAGTACTTC.

The chain combines TRBV20-1 with TRBJ1-4; D gene unclear. There are 16 residues in the CDR3. V shed 0 bases and J shed 5 bases, with 16 bases lying between them. The germline CDR1 and CDR2 sequences are DFQATT and SNEGSKA (reference sequence). The CDR3 here is CSARDLPRAANEKLFF. The CDR3 DNA sequence: TGCAGTGCTAGAGATCTTCCCCGGGCGGCAAATGAAAAACTGTTTTTT.

The J gene is TRBJ2-3, the V gene TRBV5-1; tentatively, D is TRBD1 (5 bases). The CDR3 covers 13 residues. Trimming stripped 5 bases from V and 8 bases from J, with 15 bases between. The germline CDR1 and CDR2 sequences are SGHRS and YFSETQ. The CDR3 coding sequence is TGCGCCAGCAGGCCAGGAATCCAGGGTACGCAGTATTTT. Encoded protein: CASRPGIQGTQYF.

V gene TRBV7-9 combines with J gene TRBJ2-4; 7 bases align to TRBD2. This CDR3 has 12 residues. With 2 bases clipped from V and 13 bases from J, the junction kept 5 bases outside the gene matches. In germline, CDR1 is SEHNR, CDR2 FQNEAQ (reference sequence). CDR3 DNA sequence: TGTGCCAGCAGCTTATCGACTAGCACCCAGTACTTC. Its translation is CASSLSTSTQYF.

This clonotype was counted between two and nine times. V and J are TRBV5-1 and TRBJ2-7, with 14 bases lining up with TRBD2. This CDR3 spans 18 amino acids. V lost 4 bases to trimming and J lost 1 base; unmatched junction nucleotides: 10. CDR1 SGHRS and CDR2 YFSETQ come from the germline V gene. The CDR3 sequence is CASSQTSGRAAGSYEQYF. The CDR3 DNA sequence: TGCGCCAGCAGCCAGACTAGCGGGAGGGCCGCTGGATCCTACGAGCAGTACTTC.

This clonotype has a count of ten or more. J is TRBJ1-2 and V is TRBV20-1; D is undetermined. The germline CDR1 and CDR2 sequences are DFQATT and SNEGSKA (reference sequence). CDR3 length equals 17 residues. V was cut by 0 bases and J by 0 bases, with 17 bases left in between. CDR3: CSARDLSRVLANYGYTF. CDR3 nucleotides: TGCAGTGCTAGAGATTTATCCCGGGTCCTAGCTAACTATGGCTACACCTTC.

In this sample, this clonotype turned up a few times. V is TRBV20-1 and J is TRBJ2-1; D uncertain. CDR3 length: 12 residues. Per germline, CDR1 DFQATT and CDR2 SNEGSKA (reference sequence). V lost 5 bases to trimming and J lost 5 bases, with 10 bases between them. Here the CDR3 DNA reads TGCAGTGCTCCCCCCAGAAACAATGAGCAGTTCTTC. Protein sequence: CSAPPRNNEQFF.